The clone carrying this T cell receptor beta chain occurred a few times. Its antigen remains unidentified. Diagnostic assessment was based on clinical symptoms, serum thyroxine and TRAb, thyroid ultrasound and orbital computed tomography. These data originate in a study of T cells in Graves' hyperthyroidism and ophthalmopathy. The CDR3 is 14 amino acids. CDR1 and CDR2 (germline): LNHDA, SQIVND (reference sequence). Deletions cut 3 bases from V and 1 base from J, with 9 bases between. RNA transcripts gave rise to amplified TCR beta CDR3 regions. When the TCR CDR3 underwent first-round RT-PCR, the HTBI primer set was used. Via MiXCR, TCRdb re-called the multiplex PCR reads, giving one row per CDR3 protein. Of under 550,000 distinct CDR3 sequences in the sample, just under 20% were seen once. General study findings and limits: The blood repertoire included most of the expanded thyroid clonotypes above 0.001.

The sequence derives from a man between 40 and 49 years old with Graves' ophthalmopathy. The material sequenced was blood. The J gene is TRBJ1-1, the V gene TRBV19; D remains unclear. CDR3 sequence: CASSMARENTEAFF. The CDR3 DNA follows: TGTGCCAGTAGTATGGCCCGGGAGAACACTGAAGCTTTCTTT. The whole variable domain, remainder taken from reference TRBV19 and TRBJ1-1, is DGGITQSPKYLFRKEGQNVTLSCEQNLNHDAMYWYRQDPGQGLRLIYYSQIVNDFQKGDIAEGYSVSREKKESFPLTVTSAQKNPTAFYLCASSMARENTEAFFGQGTRLTVV.